The rows below give T cell receptor beta chains drawn from one sample of a study of blood T cells in healthy people across ages. TCRdb processed the 5' RACE reads anew with MiXCR; each CDR3 protein has one entry. The sample has some 670,000 distinct CDR3 sequences, 52% seen once. Input material: blood. All receptors come from a woman of 80 years or more in good health. Both conserved end residues are trimmed from each CDR3. Each record gives: CDR3 protein, V gene.

SAGGGSTDTQY,TRBV20-1
SAIGPGQGFYEQY,TRBV20-1
ASSLVGLVLAGVEQF,TRBV5-1
SATVGQGATNEQF,TRBV20-1
ASSQPRASGADTQY,TRBV4-3
ASSIDREAF,TRBV4-1
ASQSRDPQSTDTQY,TRBV7-8
ASSYSRTGGSEQF,TRBV6-5
SACSAVSSYEQY,TRBV20-1
ASSVQGTSQETQY,TRBV25-1
SATARVGIFDSPPH,TRBV20-1
STRVPADEQY,TRBV20-1
SAVSGGKDNEQF,TRBV20-1
SATGTSGRGYEQY,TRBV20-1
ASSFRGRGNTGELF,TRBV2
SASSGSTHGYT,TRBV20-1
ASSQQGTGNTIY,TRBV16
ASSQGQTNTEAF,TRBV5-6
ASSPGGLAGSNEQF,TRBV28
ASSFDSAYEQY,TRBV5-1
ASSLVWQNTGELF,TRBV7-9
ASSLLGGTGIAGELF,TRBV27
ASRRQGAPWGYT,TRBV27
ASSQWGEQY,TRBV3-1
ATSRGQEKGQPQH,TRBV24-1
SPKSGRKGGTDTQY,TRBV20-1
ASSQGALQVETQY,TRBV4-3
ASSYFSRKDEQF,TRBV6-5
SVGSSNYGYT,TRBV29-1
ASSARGQGDYEQY,TRBV5-1
ASGVLVGADTQY,TRBV2
SVPSELTYNEQF,TRBV29-1
SAIGVSPNEQF,TRBV20-1
AISDATEQY,TRBV10-3
ASSPHAAYNEQY,TRBV7-3
ASTSGGTSYEQY,TRBV6-5
ASSSHPGQGAIGKNIQY,TRBV7-6
SPLAGALHEQF,TRBV20-1
SSFHQAGNQPQH,TRBV29-1
ASSYRRGGDQYEQY,TRBV6-5
ASSSREETQY,TRBV12-3/TRBV12-4
ASSFSGTTSYNEQY,TRBV5-1
AISESGPLGTNEKLF,TRBV10-3
ASSLGQGDSYNEQF,TRBV7-7
ASSHWTKNIQY,TRBV4-2
ASSLAAGTGNEQF,TRBV5-1
ASSQGRGSSYEQY,TRBV4-3
ASNEQGARNTIY,TRBV28
AISESGRNQPQH,TRBV10-3
ATSDLTSRAQY,TRBV24-1
ASSVASGYEQY,TRBV12-3/TRBV12-4